This TCR beta chain is drawn from a study of identifying expanded T cells in peripheral blood. Whole-study results and caveats: Across healthy donors, higher total template counts meant significantly greater roughly two-week count variance. Differentially abundant clones: about 1.1 between replicates, 15 to 17 at around 14 days, around 20 at four.

As concerns this clone: Its antigen is not known.

The CDR3 extends over 13 amino acids. Germline CDR1 SGHTA, CDR2 FQGNSA. Trimming cost V 5 bases and J 3 bases; bases outside gene matches: 4. No infections or other immune events were documented during collection. Some clones are missing from TCRdb's copy, which holds only in-frame ones; the method was immunoSEQ multiplex PCR. The data show roughly 100,000 clones, about 91% seen once. Sequences were obtained from blood. This receptor was identified in a person aged 18-69 years in good health. The chain combines TRBV7-2 with TRBJ2-7; 7 bases align to TRBD1. The CDR3: CASSPTGIYEQYF. CDR3 in DNA: TGTGCCAGCAGCCCGACAGGGATCTACGAGCAGTACTTC.